A selection of T cell receptor beta chains follows, all from one sample in a study of early T cells in non-severe SARS-CoV-2 infection. TCRdb re-called the 5' RACE reads with MiXCR, one entry per CDR3 protein. The sample shows tens of thousands of distinct CDR3 sequences, about 15% of them seen only once. Source material: whole blood. The origin of the receptors is an adult who was a healthcare worker with PCR-confirmed SARS-CoV-2 infection or an uninfected control (not recorded which). CDR3s include the opening cysteine and the closing phenylalanine or tryptophan. D genes are given only for firm matches. Expanded clones get a size class; other rows say once, few or many, or leave the size out.

>many|TRBV28|-|TRBJ2-5|14
CASSLMAGEETQYF
TGTGCCAGCAGCCTCATGGCAGGGGAAGAGACCCAGTACTTC
>many|TRBV27|-|TRBJ1-5|16
CASSTRVGTGNQPQHF
TGTGCCAGCAGCACCCGAGTCGGGACTGGCAATCAGCCCCAGCATTTT
>few|TRBV11-3|-|TRBJ2-2|15
CASSLDRAHTGELFF
TGTGCCAGCAGCTTAGACAGGGCCCACACCGGGGAGCTGTTTTTT
>-|TRBV28|TRBD2|TRBJ2-7|14
CASGEFSGSHEQYF
TGTGCCAGCGGGGAATTTAGCGGGAGCCATGAGCAGTACTTC
>few|TRBV18|-|TRBJ1-1|16
CASSYNQQTGIAEAFF
TGTGCCAGCTCGTACAACCAACAGACAGGTATCGCTGAAGCTTTCTTT
>-|TRBV12-2|-|TRBJ2-1|14
CADGRGSSYNEQFF
TGTGCAGACGGGCGGGGAAGCTCCTACAATGAGCAGTTCTTC
>few|TRBV27|-|TRBJ1-1|18
CASSLGVPGSLVNTEAFF
TGTGCCAGCAGTTTAGGCGTCCCTGGGTCGCTCGTGAACACTGAAGCTTTCTTT
>-|TRBV5-1|-|TRBJ2-7|14
CASSGEEVRYEQYF
TGCGCCAGCAGCGGGGAGGAGGTACGGTACGAGCAGTACTTC
>few|TRBV4-1|-|TRBJ1-1|16
CASSQPTGLLTTEAFF
TGCGCCAGCAGCCAACCCACGGGACTCTTGACCACTGAAGCTTTCTTT
>few|TRBV30|-|TRBJ2-1|12
CAWSRLDVEQFF
TGTGCCTGGAGCCGCTTGGATGTTGAGCAGTTCTTC
>few|TRBV2|TRBD2|TRBJ2-2|15
CASSVSSGRTGELFF
TGTGCCAGCAGTGTTTCAAGCGGGAGAACCGGGGAGCTGTTTTTT
>few|TRBV6-1|TRBD1|TRBJ1-2|14
CASSGDRGRYGYTF
TGTGCCAGCAGTGGGGACAGGGGGCGGTATGGCTACACCTTC
>-|TRBV18|-|TRBJ2-5|16
CASSPGPPTNQETQYF
TGTGCCAGCTCACCAGGCCCCCCAACGAACCAAGAGACCCAGTACTTC
>-|TRBV9|TRBD2|TRBJ2-1|14
CASSGGASGRYQVF
TGTGCCAGCAGCGGTGGGGCTAGCGGAAGGTACCAGGTCTTC
>many|TRBV6-6|TRBD1|TRBJ2-1|16
CASSRPGTGSGNEQFF
TGTGCCAGCAGCCGCCCCGGGACAGGTTCCGGGAATGAGCAGTTCTTC
>-|TRBV2|-|TRBJ2-2|14
CASSPRADTGELFF
TGTGCCAGCAGCCCAAGGGCGGACACCGGGGAGCTGTTTTTT
>-|TRBV20-1|TRBD2|TRBJ2-1|13
CSARLTSGGEQFF
TGCAGTGCTAGATTGACTAGCGGAGGTGAGCAGTTCTTC
>-|TRBV19|-|TRBJ1-1|12
CASSIRSTEAFF
TGTGCCAGTAGTATACGAAGCACCGAAGCTTTCTTT
>-|TRBV6-1|TRBD2|TRBJ2-7|12
CASQRDPWEQYF
TGTGCCAGCCAGCGGGACCCGTGGGAGCAGTACTTC
>few|TRBV18|-|TRBJ1-2|13
CASSPDGVSGYTF
TGTGCCAGCTCACCAGATGGGGTCTCCGGCTACACCTTC
>once|TRBV5-1|-|TRBJ2-7|13
CASRKQGGYEQYF
TGCGCCAGCAGAAAACAGGGCGGATACGAGCAGTACTTC
>-|TRBV18|TRBD2|TRBJ2-3|16
CASSPPTSGIPDTQYF
TGTGCCAGCTCACCACCGACTAGCGGGATCCCAGATACGCAGTATTTT
>-|TRBV7-8|-|TRBJ2-7|12
CASSLAPHEQYF
TGTGCCAGCAGCTTAGCCCCCCACGAGCAGTACTTC
>many|TRBV27|TRBD1|TRBJ2-3|15
CASSLRTGTTDTQYF
TGTGCCAGCAGTTTACGGACAGGGACCACAGATACGCAGTATTTT
>-|TRBV11-3|-|TRBJ2-3|14
CASSLAASTDTQYF
TGTGCCAGCAGCTTAGCGGCTAGCACAGATACGCAGTATTTT
>many|TRBV11-2|-|TRBJ1-1|13
CASSPLGNTEAFF
TGTGCCAGCAGCCCCCTCGGGAACACTGAAGCTTTCTTT
>few|TRBV29-1|-|TRBJ2-5|16
CSVEGSPGKPGETQYF
TGCAGCGTTGAAGGGTCGCCGGGAAAGCCAGGAGAGACCCAGTACTTC
>many|TRBV6-6|TRBD1|TRBJ1-2|15
CASSHTGGTPYGYTF
TGTGCCAGCAGTCACACAGGGGGAACTCCCTATGGCTACACCTTC
>-|TRBV6-1|-|TRBJ1-5|15
CASTARQGSNQPQHF
TGTGCCAGCACCGCCCGCCAGGGAAGCAATCAGCCCCAGCATTTT
>few|TRBV4-1|-|TRBJ2-7|14
CASSQGLLRNEQYF
TGCGCCAGCAGCCAAGGCCTTTTGAGGAACGAGCAGTACTTC
>-|TRBV20-1|TRBD1|TRBJ1-2|14
CSARWTGGSYGYTF
TGCAGTGCTAGGTGGACAGGGGGTAGCTATGGCTACACCTTC
>-|TRBV7-9|-|TRBJ1-2|18
CASSLYYRADSANYGYTF
TGTGCCAGCAGCTTATATTACCGTGCAGACAGCGCTAACTATGGCTACACCTTC
>many|TRBV28|-|TRBJ1-5|14
CASTRQDGGQPQHF
TGTGCCAGCACCCGACAGGACGGCGGTCAGCCCCAGCATTTT
>few|TRBV2|-|TRBJ1-2|13
CASRRDANYGYTF
TGTGCCAGTCGCAGAGATGCTAACTATGGCTACACCTTC
>few|TRBV29-1|-|TRBJ1-6|14
CSVEGGGPNSPLHF
TGCAGCGTTGAAGGGGGGGGCCCGAATTCACCCCTCCACTTT